The next 16 T cell receptor beta chains were all read from a single sample in a study of blood T cell repertoires in COVID-19. Data came from immunoSEQ multiplex PCR; TCRdb stores just in-frame clones and leaves some out. Of more than 95,000 clones in the sample, roughly 87% were seen once. The sequenced material came from peripheral blood. These TCRs come from a man older than 75 with acute or convalescent COVID-19.

Here the CDR3 DNA reads TGTGCCAGCACCTCTACTATCCGGGTAGACTCTGGAAACACCATATATTTT. Translation gives CASTSTIRVDSGNTIYF. V is TRBV14 and J is TRBJ1-3; D gene ambiguous. This CDR3 comprises 17 residues. CDR1 is SGHDN, CDR2 FVKESK, per germline. Trimming left V 7 bases short and J 0 bases short, with 19 bases between.

The table lists this clone with a count of one. This CDR3 reads CATSDSIAGRHEQYF. The CDR3, as DNA: TGTGCCACCAGTGATTCTATAGCGGGAAGGCACGAGCAGTACTTC. This chain joins TRBV24-1 and TRBJ2-7; 8 nucleotides match TRBD2. The CDR3 extends over 15 amino acids. Germline V gene data show CDR1 as KGHDR and CDR2 as SFDVKD. J gave up 5 bases and V 2 bases, and 7 bases lay outside the gene matches.

The chain links TRBV11-2 to TRBJ2-7; tentatively, D is TRBD1 (6 bases). The CDR3 has 13 amino acids. Germline V gene data show CDR1 as SGHAT and CDR2 as FQNNGV. V dropped 5 bases and J dropped 8 bases, with 16 bases sitting between them. CDR3 loop: CASSANRDSQQYF. The CDR3 nucleotides are TGTGCCAGCAGCGCGAACAGGGATTCCCAGCAGTACTTC.

The CDR3 protein is CASKPRAGVSTGELFF. The CDR3 bases are TGCGCCAGTAAACCTAGGGCAGGGGTATCCACCGGGGAGCTGTTTTTT. The V call is TRBV5-1, the J call TRBJ2-2; a weak D match, TRBD1 (6 bases). CDR1 SGHRS and CDR2 YFSETQ come from the germline V gene. V was shortened by 8 bases and J by 4 bases, with 21 bases between the two germline ends. CDR3 length equals 16 residues. Together with reference TRBV5-1 and TRBJ2-2, the CDR3 gives the full variable domain: KAGVTQTPRYLIKTRGQQVTLSCSPISGHRSVSWYQQTPGQGLQFLFEYFSETQRNKGNFPGRFSGRQFSNSRSEMNVSTLELGDSALYLCASKPRAGVSTGELFFGEGSRLTVL.

The table lists this clone with a count of one. The chain carries TRBV29-1 and TRBJ1-1; TRBD1 is a possible D gene (6 bases). V lost 3 bases and J lost 5, with 13 bases in between. The V gene's germline CDR1 is SQVTM and CDR2 ANQGSEA. The CDR3 contains 13 residues. Written as DNA, the CDR3 is TGCAGCGTTGATGTTGCAGGGGAGACTGAAGCTTTCTTT. This gives the protein CSVDVAGETEAFF.

The V call is TRBV5-1, the J call TRBJ2-5; perhaps TRBD2 as D (5 bases). The germline V gene encodes CDR1 SGHRS and CDR2 YFSETQ. V was clipped by 0 bases and J by 5 bases, with 8 bases between them. The CDR3 runs to 13 residues. The CDR3 coding sequence is TGCGCCAGCAGCTTGGGAGGGCGGGAGACCCAGTACTTC. Protein product: CASSLGGRETQYF. The entire variable domain, with the rest obtained from reference TRBV5-1 and TRBJ2-5, is as follows: KAGVTQTPRYLIKTRGQQVTLSCSPISGHRSVSWYQQTPGQGLQFLFEYFSETQRNKGNFPGRFSGRQFSNSRSEMNVSTLELGDSALYLCASSLGGRETQYFGPGTRLLVL.

The V and J genes are TRBV7-2 and TRBJ1-1; a possible D gene is TRBD1 (5 bases). V lost 5 bases to trimming and J lost 3 bases, with 13 bases between them. Germline assignment: CDR1 SGHTA and CDR2 FQGNSA. The CDR3 spans 14 residues. Written as DNA, the CDR3 is TGTGCCAGCAGCCCGGGACTGCGTTACACTGAAGCTTTCTTT. Translation: CASSPGLRYTEAFF.

This chain uses TRBV28 with TRBJ1-1; D is possibly TRBD1 (5 bases). Germline V gene sequence: CDR1 MDHEN, CDR2 SYDVKM. This CDR3 spans 15 amino acids. Between the trimmed V and J ends, which lost 2 bases and 1 base, there was a span of 11 bases. The CDR3 here is CASSLPGIGNTEAFF. CDR3 DNA: TGTGCCAGCAGTTTACCAGGGATCGGGAACACTGAAGCTTTCTTT.

CDR3 sequence: CASSLSGQFQETQYF. CDR3 DNA sequence: TGTGCCAGCAGCTTATCGGGACAATTCCAAGAGACCCAGTACTTC. The gene calls are TRBV5-8 and TRBJ2-5; D possibly corresponds to TRBD1 (6 bases). The CDR3 is 15 amino acids. V was pared by 2 bases and J by 1 base, with 12 bases between. The germline CDR1 and CDR2 sequences are SGHTS and YDEGEE.

The gene calls are TRBV11-2 and TRBJ2-2; tentatively, D is TRBD2 (8 bases). The length of the CDR3 is 17 residues. CDR1 and CDR2 (germline): SGHAT, FQNNGV. V lost 5 bases and J lost 6, with 22 bases in between. CDR3 residues: CASSPKGGGRPPGELFF. CDR3 DNA sequence: TGTGCCAGCAGCCCAAAAGGGGGCGGGAGGCCCCCCGGGGAGCTGTTTTTT.

This clone has a single count. The CDR3 DNA follows: TGTGCCAGCAGCCTCACAGGGAGCAATCAGCCCCAGCATTTT. The encoded protein is CASSLTGSNQPQHF. The chain uses TRBV5-4 and TRBJ1-5; D possibly corresponds to TRBD1 (6 bases). Per the germline V gene, CDR1 is SGHNT and CDR2 is YYREEE (reference sequence). Trimming removed 4 bases from V and 1 base from J, with 9 bases in between. The CDR3 is made up of 14 amino acids. The full variable domain, in which reference TRBV5-4 and TRBJ1-5 provide the parts outside the CDR3, is ETGVTQSPTHLIKTRGQQVTLRCSSQSGHNTVSWYQQALGQGPQFIFQYYREEENGRGNFPPRFSGLQFPNYSSELNVNALELDDSALYLCASSLTGSNQPQHFGDGTRLSIL.

The V call is TRBV30, the J call TRBJ2-7; tentative D call: TRBD2 (7 bases). CDR1 and CDR2 (germline): GTSNPN, SVGIG (reference sequence). This CDR3 has 14 amino acids. V was pared by 3 bases and J by 0 bases, with 12 bases between. CDR3 sequence (DNA): TGTGCCTGGAGCAGGGGAGGGGGCTCCTACGAGCAGTACTTC. Translation gives CAWSRGGGSYEQYF.

The rearrangement uses TRBV28 and TRBJ1-5; D is perhaps TRBD1 (6 bases). Between the trimmed V and J ends, which lost 6 bases and 3 bases, there was a span of 12 bases. The CDR3 has 14 amino acids. The germline V gene encodes CDR1 MDHEN and CDR2 SYDVKM. CDR3 loop: CASRSQGNNQPQHF. The CDR3 DNA follows: TGTGCCAGCAGATCCCAGGGGAACAATCAGCCCCAGCATTTT.

The gene calls are TRBV19 and TRBJ1-2, with D perhaps matching TRBD1 (6 bases). Per germline, CDR1 LNHDA and CDR2 SQIVND (reference sequence). The V gene lost 7 bases and the J gene lost 2 bases, with 14 bases spanning the gap. This CDR3 has 14 residues. CDR3 sequence: CASTGGGRNYGYTF. Here the CDR3 DNA reads TGTGCCAGTACCGGGGGGGGCAGAAACTATGGCTACACCTTC. Drawing the rest from reference TRBV19 and TRBJ1-2, the complete variable domain is DGGITQSPKYLFRKEGQNVTLSCEQNLNHDAMYWYRQDPGQGLRLIYYSQIVNDFQKGDIAEGYSVSREKKESFPLTVTSAQKNPTAFYLCASTGGGRNYGYTFGSGTRLTVV.

CDR3 in amino acids: CASKTRGQGLTDTQYF. The CDR3 nucleotides read TGTGCCAGTAAAACCCGGGGACAGGGGCTCACAGATACGCAGTATTTT. This chain uses TRBV19 with TRBJ2-3, with TRBD1 matching 10 bases. The length of the CDR3 is 16 residues. V dropped 7 bases and J dropped 2; count of bases not matched to a gene: 9. Germline CDR1 and CDR2: LNHDA and SQIVND (reference sequence).

The chain is built from TRBV7-2 and TRBJ2-2; no clear D. Germline V gives CDR1 SGHTA, CDR2 FQGNSA. Between the trimmed V and J ends, which lost 6 bases and 1 base, there was a span of 12 bases. The CDR3 consists of 15 residues. This CDR3 is CASSLRLGNTGELFF. CDR3 nucleotides: TGTGCCAGCAGTTTAAGACTCGGGAACACCGGGGAGCTGTTTTTT.